This T cell receptor beta chain was found in a study of beta chain features in type 1 diabetes. Study-level points and caveats: In all four CD4+ subsets, TCRB CDR3 length was significantly, moderately reduced in type 1 diabetes.

Sorted populations were all over 95% pure. This clone was counted a few times. Antigen specificity is unknown. V lost 0 bases and J lost 3; bases outside the gene matches: 5. The germline gives CDR1 MNHEY, CDR2 SVGAGI. The CDR3 totals 15 residues. The entirety of the isolated RNA underwent reverse transcription, so expressed TCRB transcripts were sequenced. An average of roughly 4 million reads was obtained for naive, central memory and regulatory T cell samples. Profiling relied on immunoSEQ multiplex PCR, and the TCRdb table lists in-frame clones only, not all of them. This table holds 200,000 to 300,000 clones, about a fifth found once.

The sequence was collected from a woman in her forties with type 1 diabetes. The chain carries TRBV6-5 and TRBJ2-7; 7 bases fit TRBD2. Sample: naive CD4+ T cells from blood. CDR3 sequence: CASSYSTGGDYEQYF. CDR3 coding DNA: TGTGCCAGCAGTTACTCCACGGGAGGAGACTACGAGCAGTACTTC.